Listed below are T cell receptor beta chains from one sample, sequenced in a study of human thymus T cells. Produced via immunoSEQ multiplex PCR; TCRdb's table is partial and in-frame only. The table records about 78,000 clones, just over 95% of them present only once. Sequencing used thymus tissue. All receptors derive from a boy younger than two with a congenital heart defect but otherwise immunologically healthy. The CDR3 runs from the conserved cysteine through the conserved F or W. The order of the fields is CDR3 protein, CDR3 DNA, D gene, clone size, J gene, V gene. A D gene is named only where the DNA matches it firmly. Some rows have no size entry. The others give once, few or many, or a class for an expanded clone.

CDR3aa: CASSSNTEAFF
CDR3nt: TGTGCCAGCAGTTCGAACACTGAAGCTTTCTTT
d_gene: -
abundance: -
j_gene: TRBJ1-1
v_gene: TRBV6-1

CDR3aa: CASRGQYSNQPQHF
CDR3nt: TGTGCCAGCAGGGGACAATATAGCAATCAGCCCCAGCATTTT
d_gene: -
abundance: -
j_gene: TRBJ1-5
v_gene: TRBV2

CDR3aa: CASTKAENSPLHF
CDR3nt: TGCGCCAGCACAAAGGCAGAAAATTCACCCCTCCACTTT
d_gene: -
abundance: -
j_gene: TRBJ1-6
v_gene: TRBV5-1

CDR3aa: CASSLYKWENTEAFF
CDR3nt: TGTGCCAGCAGTTTATACAAGTGGGAGAACACTGAAGCTTTCTTT
d_gene: -
abundance: -
j_gene: TRBJ1-1
v_gene: TRBV28

CDR3aa: CASSQEGAAHSNQPQHF
CDR3nt: TGCGCCAGCAGCCAAGAAGGGGCGGCCCATAGCAATCAGCCCCAGCATTTT
d_gene: -
abundance: -
j_gene: TRBJ1-5
v_gene: TRBV4-1

CDR3aa: CASSFRKRELNEQFF
CDR3nt: TGTGCCAGCAGTTTCCGAAAGCGGGAGCTCAATGAGCAGTTCTTC
d_gene: TRBD2
abundance: -
j_gene: TRBJ2-1
v_gene: TRBV28

CDR3aa: CASSPTQDSYEQYF
CDR3nt: TGTGCCAGCTCACCGACACAGGACTCCTACGAGCAGTACTTC
d_gene: -
abundance: -
j_gene: TRBJ2-7
v_gene: TRBV18

CDR3aa: CASSESEGGLAGGEQYF
CDR3nt: TGCGCCAGCAGTGAGTCGGAAGGGGGACTAGCGGGAGGTGAGCAGTACTTC
d_gene: TRBD2
abundance: -
j_gene: TRBJ2-7
v_gene: TRBV10-1

CDR3aa: CASSLLSGLEHTDTQYF
CDR3nt: TGCGCCAGCAGCTTGTTGTCGGGACTAGAGCACACAGATACGCAGTATTTT
d_gene: TRBD2
abundance: -
j_gene: TRBJ2-3
v_gene: TRBV5-1

CDR3aa: CASSFGLIQACLNQPQHF
CDR3nt: TGTGCCAGCAGTTTCGGTCTAATACAGGCATGTCTAAATCAGCCCCAGCATTTT
d_gene: -
abundance: -
j_gene: TRBJ1-5
v_gene: TRBV28

CDR3aa: CASSQVREASTDTQYF
CDR3nt: TGTGCCAGCAGCCAAGTACGGGAGGCAAGCACAGATACGCAGTATTTT
d_gene: TRBD2
abundance: -
j_gene: TRBJ2-3
v_gene: TRBV4-2

CDR3aa: CATSRRVSTSGGIHEQYF
CDR3nt: TGTGCCACCAGCAGGAGAGTTTCGACTAGCGGGGGGATCCACGAGCAGTACTTC
d_gene: TRBD2
abundance: -
j_gene: TRBJ2-7
v_gene: TRBV15

CDR3aa: CASTPGGVGTDTQYF
CDR3nt: TGTGCCAGTACCCCGGGGGGCGTTGGCACAGATACGCAGTATTTT
d_gene: -
abundance: -
j_gene: TRBJ2-3
v_gene: TRBV19

CDR3aa: CASSSGQGAGNTIYF
CDR3nt: TGTGCTAGCAGCTCCGGACAGGGGGCCGGAAACACCATATATTTT
d_gene: TRBD1
abundance: once
j_gene: TRBJ1-3
v_gene: TRBV7-7

CDR3aa: CASRLQGKGAFF
CDR3nt: TGTGCCAGCAGGTTACAGGGGAAGGGAGCTTTCTTT
d_gene: TRBD1
abundance: -
j_gene: TRBJ1-1
v_gene: TRBV2

CDR3aa: CASSYSVAGEPRGGLYF
CDR3nt: TGTGCCAGCAGCTACAGTGTAGCGGGAGAACCCCGAGGAGGTTTGTACTTC
d_gene: TRBD2
abundance: -
j_gene: TRBJ2-7
v_gene: TRBV7-2

CDR3aa: CASSKATEMTGGSHEQYF
CDR3nt: TGTGCCAGCAGTAAAGCGACAGAGATGACGGGAGGTTCCCACGAGCAGTACTTC
d_gene: TRBD2
abundance: -
j_gene: TRBJ2-7
v_gene: TRBV6-4

CDR3aa: CAGGSGGTEAFF
CDR3nt: TGTGCCGGGGGTTCTGGGGGTACTGAAGCTTTCTTT
d_gene: -
abundance: -
j_gene: TRBJ1-1
v_gene: TRBV11-3

CDR3aa: CASSEVPVLGEKLFF
CDR3nt: TGTGCCAGCAGTGAAGTCCCCGTCCTTGGGGAAAAACTGTTTTTT
d_gene: -
abundance: -
j_gene: TRBJ1-4
v_gene: TRBV6-1

CDR3aa: CASSLGGTGGFREAQHF
CDR3nt: TGTGCCAGCAGCTTAGGGGGGACAGGGGGTTTCCGTGAGGCCCAGCATTTT
d_gene: TRBD1
abundance: -
j_gene: TRBJ1-5
v_gene: TRBV7-6

CDR3aa: CASTPKEDQPQHF
CDR3nt: TGTGCCAGCACTCCGAAGGAAGATCAGCCCCAGCATTTT
d_gene: -
abundance: -
j_gene: TRBJ1-5
v_gene: TRBV19

CDR3aa: CAWTPTQGRKAEAFF
CDR3nt: TGTGCCTGGACCCCGACTCAGGGGAGGAAGGCTGAAGCTTTCTTT
d_gene: -
abundance: -
j_gene: TRBJ1-1
v_gene: TRBV30

CDR3aa: CASSLVPGYSGNTIYF
CDR3nt: TGTGCCAGCAGCTTGGTCCCGGGGTACTCTGGAAACACCATATATTTT
d_gene: -
abundance: -
j_gene: TRBJ1-3
v_gene: TRBV7-2

CDR3aa: CASSQVKGGSNQPQHF
CDR3nt: TGCGCCAGCAGCCAAGTAAAGGGGGGTAGCAATCAGCCCCAGCATTTT
d_gene: -
abundance: once
j_gene: TRBJ1-5
v_gene: TRBV4-3

CDR3aa: CASSYTTGDFDNEQFF
CDR3nt: TGCGCCAGCAGCTATACGACAGGGGACTTCGACAATGAGCAGTTCTTC
d_gene: TRBD1
abundance: -
j_gene: TRBJ2-1
v_gene: TRBV4-3

CDR3aa: CAWKDSDGEQYF
CDR3nt: TGTGCCTGGAAAGACAGCGATGGCGAGCAGTACTTC
d_gene: -
abundance: -
j_gene: TRBJ2-7
v_gene: TRBV30

CDR3aa: CASSPYSTDTQYF
CDR3nt: TGTGCCAGCAGCCCCTACAGCACAGATACGCAGTATTTT
d_gene: -
abundance: -
j_gene: TRBJ2-3
v_gene: TRBV7-4

CDR3aa: CASSSGETQYF
CDR3nt: TGTGCCAGTAGCTCAGGAGAGACCCAGTACTTC
d_gene: -
abundance: once
j_gene: TRBJ2-5
v_gene: TRBV19

CDR3aa: CAWSVMGEERGRGAGELFF
CDR3nt: TGTGCCTGGAGTGTAATGGGGGAGGAGCGGGGCCGCGGGGCCGGGGAGCTGTTTTTT
d_gene: TRBD2
abundance: -
j_gene: TRBJ2-2
v_gene: TRBV30